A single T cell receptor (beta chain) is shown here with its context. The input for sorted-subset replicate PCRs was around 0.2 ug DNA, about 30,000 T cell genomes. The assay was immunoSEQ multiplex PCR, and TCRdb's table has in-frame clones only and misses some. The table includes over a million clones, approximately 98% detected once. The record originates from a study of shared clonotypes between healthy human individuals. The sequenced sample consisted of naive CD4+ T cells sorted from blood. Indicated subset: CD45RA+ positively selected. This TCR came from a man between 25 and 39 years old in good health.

CDR3 amino acids: CATSGGGVGEKLFF. For the CDR3, the DNA is TGTGCCACCAGCGGCGGGGGGGTTGGTGAAAAACTGTTTTTT. This sequence joins TRBV15 and TRBJ1-4, with a possible D match to TRBD1 (5 bases). The V gene lost 5 bases and the J gene lost 7 bases, with 14 bases spanning the gap. This CDR3 has 14 residues. Germline CDR1 is LNHNV and CDR2 is YYDKDF (reference sequence).